This T cell receptor beta chain was observed in a study of cytomegalovirus exposure and HLA in healthy donors. Whole-study findings and limits: Presence/absence analyses assumed roughly uniform sequencing depth across donors, which may not hold. Several of the most significant clusters were apparently associated with common viral pathogens in a later analysis. Indistinguishable V segments such as TRBV6-2 and TRBV6-3 were excluded.

Both 60 Vbeta primers and 13 Jbeta primers went into the PCR. Sequenced by immunoSEQ multiplex PCR; TCRdb stores in-frame clones only, minus some. Among 150,000 to 200,000 clones listed, approximately 80% were seen once. With regard to this clone: What it recognizes is unknown.

With 5 bases removed from V and 2 bases from J, the gap between germline ends came to 11 bases. This CDR3 has 14 residues. Germline loops: CDR1 SGHNT, CDR2 YENEEA. The rearrangement links TRBV11-3 to TRBJ2-3, with a possible D match to TRBD2 (6 bases). This TCR came from a man younger than 30 in good health and CMV-seronegative. The specimen was PBMCs. The CDR3 DNA is TGTGCCAGCAGCCGGGGACTGCCCACAGATACGCAGTATTTT. This sequence encodes CASSRGLPTDTQYF.